Listed here are 19 T cell receptor beta chains from one sample, sequenced in a study of blood T cells in healthy people across ages. Using a J-beta primer mix together with a sample-barcoded 5' primer, a second PCR was run for 7 to 11 cycles. TCRdb reprocessed the 5' RACE reads with MiXCR, giving one entry per CDR3 protein. Of approximately 800,000 distinct CDR3 sequences detected, 25% appear once; the ten largest clones hold roughly 3.8%. These data also formed part of another study, on T cells of mothers and their children.

The source material was blood. Every receptor here comes from a boy between 10 and 17 years old in good health.

This clonotype has more than one count but fewer than ten. V gene TRBV29-1 combines with J gene TRBJ1-2; D is undetermined. CDR1 is SQVTM and CDR2 is ANQGSEA in the germline V gene. The ends were cut back, 0 bases at V and 5 bases at J, with 10 bases in the middle. This CDR3 contains 13 residues. The chain's CDR3 is CSVEDSPRYGYTF. The CDR3 DNA sequence: TGCAGCGTTGAAGACAGCCCTAGGTATGGCTACACCTTC.

The chain combines TRBV6-2 or TRBV6-3 with TRBJ1-5; 11 bases are shared with TRBD1. V dropped 4 bases and J dropped 9; count of bases not matched to a gene: 5. The germline CDR1 and CDR2 sequences are MNHEY and SVGEGT. This CDR3 is built from 14 residues. CDR3 sequence reads: CASSWTGGVGPQHF. For the CDR3, the DNA is TGTGCCAGCAGTTGGACAGGGGGCGTTGGGCCCCAGCATTTT.

The gene calls are TRBV7-2 and TRBJ2-5, with 11 bases aligning to TRBD2. The CDR3 covers 15 residues. Trimming cost V 3 bases and J 5 bases; bases outside gene matches: 5. Germline V gives CDR1 SGHTA, CDR2 FQGNSA. This CDR3 is CASSFNSGREETQYF. DNA for the CDR3: TGTGCCAGCAGCTTTAATAGCGGGAGGGAGGAGACCCAGTACTTC.

This clonotype has a handful of counts. V and J are TRBV21-1 and TRBJ2-2; the table calls TRBD1, which could not be checked here. TRBV21-1 corresponds to a pseudogene. CDR3 length: 14 amino acids. DNA of the CDR3: TGTGCCAGCAGCACAGGGACAGGGGGCGGGGAGCTGTTTTTT. It translates to CASSTGTGGGELFF.

This clonotype has a handful of counts. This rearrangement joins TRBV28 to TRBJ1-4, with D tentatively TRBD1 (6 bases). Trimming took 10 bases from V and 4 from J, leaving 19 bases between them. The length of the CDR3 is 15 residues. CDR1 MDHEN and CDR2 SYDVKM come from the germline V gene. This chain's CDR3 is CAISWGHKSNEKLFF. The CDR3 DNA sequence: TGTGCCATAAGCTGGGGACACAAAAGTAATGAAAAACTGTTTTTT.

As to this clonotype: This CDR3 is missing its conserved last phenylalanine or tryptophan, likely due to a read error. The CDR3 nucleotides read TGTGCCAGTAGTATTACCGGGATGGGCTCCTACGAGCAGTACTAC. Protein: CASSITGMGSYEQYY. V and J are TRBV19 and TRBJ2-7; TRBD2 might be the D (5 bases). The CDR3 runs to 15 residues. CDR1 is LNHDA and CDR2 is SQIVND in the germline V gene (reference sequence). Trimming left V 3 bases short and J 0 bases short, with 12 bases between.

This clonotype has only a few counts. The chain carries TRBV4-2 and TRBJ2-1, with a possible D match to TRBD1 (5 bases). The germline V gene encodes CDR1 LGHNA and CDR2 YNFKEQ. Deletions cut 2 bases from V and 2 bases from J, with 7 bases between. The CDR3 spans 14 residues. The CDR3: CASSQWTTYNEQFF. The CDR3 DNA reads TGTGCCAGCAGCCAATGGACAACCTACAATGAGCAGTTCTTC.

For this clonotype: The junction and the germline gene differ at one end; a read error may be behind it. The chain combines TRBV5-5 with TRBJ1-1, with 9 nucleotides matching TRBD1. From germline, CDR1 is SGHKS and CDR2 YYEKEE (reference sequence). The CDR3 has 15 residues. This CDR3 reads CAGSGTGTLNTEAFF. The CDR3 DNA reads TGTGCCGGCAGCGGGACAGGGACCTTGAACACTGAAGCTTTCTTT.

The table lists this clonotype with a few counts. This chain uses TRBV10-3 with TRBJ2-7; tentative D call: TRBD2 (7 bases). Per germline, CDR1 ENHRY and CDR2 SYGVKD. This CDR3 region has 14 residues. The V end was cut by 6 bases, the J end by 2 bases, with 14 bases between. In DNA form, the CDR3 reads TGTGCCATCAGCGGAGTCGGGGGGCCCTACGAGCAGTACTTC. Residues: CAISGVGGPYEQYF.

The gene calls are TRBV29-1 and TRBJ1-1; D not resolved. The CDR3 is made up of 15 amino acids. In germline, CDR1 is SQVTM, CDR2 ANQGSEA. The V end lost 6 bases, the J end lost 2 bases, and 19 bases lay between the germline ends. CDR3 residues: CSVYKMEGLNTEAFF. The CDR3 region has the DNA TGCAGCGTCTACAAGATGGAGGGCCTCAACACTGAAGCTTTCTTT.

This clonotype has just a few counts. The chain has TRBV28 and TRBJ1-4; no definite D call. Germline values: CDR1 MDHEN, CDR2 SYDVKM. The V gene lost 7 bases and the J gene lost 4 bases, with 10 bases spanning the gap. The CDR3 is 13 residues long. Here the CDR3 DNA reads TGTGCCAGCATAAGGCGTAATAATGAAAAACTGTTTTTT. It yields the protein CASIRRNNEKLFF.

This clonotype was seen a few times. This sequence joins TRBV4-3 and TRBJ2-4, with 7 positions matching TRBD2. Trimming cost V 0 bases and J 6 bases; bases outside gene matches: 14. Germline V lookup: CDR1 LGHNA, CDR2 YSLEER. CDR3 length: 18 amino acids. CDR3 protein: CASSQESPPGAGRNIQYF. CDR3 bases: TGCGCCAGCAGCCAAGAGTCCCCTCCGGGAGCGGGGAGAAACATTCAGTACTTC.

This clonotype has just a few counts. The chain links TRBV15 to TRBJ1-2; D remains ambiguous. This CDR3 spans 12 amino acids. V lost 0 bases and J lost 7, with 6 bases in between. Germline V gene sequence: CDR1 LNHNV, CDR2 YYDKDF (reference sequence). CDR3 loop: CATSRDQRGYTF. DNA of the CDR3: TGTGCCACCAGCAGAGATCAACGTGGCTACACCTTC.

The chain joins TRBV27 to TRBJ2-3; TRBD1 is a possible D gene (6 bases). Germline CDR1 is MNHEY and CDR2 is SMNVEV (reference sequence). The CDR3 is made up of 14 amino acids. V lost 6 bases and J lost 6, with 16 bases in between. The CDR3 nucleotides are TGTGCCAGCAGCAAAACCACAGGGTATGATACGCAGTATTTT. As protein: CASSKTTGYDTQYF.

Only a few counts were recorded for this clonotype. The chain employs TRBV30 and TRBJ1-5; 7 bases are shared with TRBD1. Germline loops: CDR1 GTSNPN, CDR2 SVGIG (reference sequence). V trimming: 1 base; J trimming: 5 bases; junction bases outside the gene matches: 2. The CDR3 spans 13 residues. The CDR3 DNA follows: TGTGCCTGGAGTGGCCAGGGGGATCAGCCCCAGCATTTT. Amino acids: CAWSGQGDQPQHF. The full variable domain, its missing parts supplied by reference TRBV30 and TRBJ1-5, is SQTIHQWPATLVQPVGSPLSLECTVEGTSNPNLYWYRQAAGRGLQLLFYSVGIGQISSEVPQNLSASRPQDRQFILSSKKLLLSDSGFYLCAWSGQGDQPQHFGDGTRLSIL.

The chain joins TRBV5-1 to TRBJ2-5; 8 bases agree with TRBD1. The J call may be incorrect, as the DNA end agrees better with TRBJ2-7. Germline CDR1 SGHRS, CDR2 YFSETQ. The CDR3 has 15 residues. The CDR3 spells CASSLVQGELDEQYF. The CDR3 DNA sequence: TGCGCCAGCAGCTTGGTACAGGGGGAGCTCGACGAGCAGTACTTC.

This clonotype appeared a few times. The chain has TRBV18 and TRBJ2-7; D is possibly TRBD1 (6 bases). The CDR3 consists of 16 residues. With 6 bases removed from V and 3 bases from J, the gap between germline ends came to 21 bases. Looked up from germline, CDR1 is KGHSH and CDR2 is LQKENI. The CDR3 sequence: CASSSQQGQYGYEQYF. The CDR3 nucleotides are TGTGCCAGCTCCTCACAACAAGGACAGTACGGCTACGAGCAGTACTTC.

The chain links TRBV24-1 to TRBJ2-3, with 7 bases that match TRBD2. CDR1 and CDR2 (germline): KGHDR, SFDVKD. The length of the CDR3 is 18 residues. The trim removed 2 bases at V and 5 bases at J, leaving 15 bases unmatched. CDR3 region: CATSDWGSSGVALDTQYF. CDR3 DNA sequence: TGTGCCACCAGTGATTGGGGCTCAAGCGGGGTGGCTTTAGATACGCAGTATTTT.

This sequence joins TRBV5-1 and TRBJ2-7; 10 nucleotides agree with TRBD2. CDR3 size: 14 residues. Germline lookup yields CDR1 SGHRS and CDR2 YFSETQ. The J segment lost 1 base and the V segment lost 7 bases, leaving 5 bases of the junction unmatched. CDR3 in amino acids: CASAGLASSYEQYF. For the CDR3, the DNA is TGCGCCAGCGCGGGACTAGCGTCGTCCTACGAGCAGTACTTC.